The 17 T cell receptor beta chains reported below all come from one sample, sequenced in a study of shared clonotypes between healthy human individuals. Only in-frame clones appear in the TCRdb table, and some are missing; sequencing was by immunoSEQ multiplex PCR. This table has about 2 million clones, about 94% appearing once. CD45RO-negative, CCR7-positively selected cells formed the naive CD8 fraction, excluding terminally differentiated effector memory CD45RA+ cells. The specimen was naive CD8+ T cells sorted from blood. These receptors originate from a man between 18 and 35 years old in good health.

The rearrangement uses TRBV18 and TRBJ1-2, with D hard to call. Germline lookup yields CDR1 KGHSH and CDR2 LQKENI. This CDR3 contains 13 residues. V was cut by 5 bases and J by 3 bases, with 10 bases left in between. In DNA form, the CDR3 reads TGTGCCAGCTCAGGGGATACGGACTATGGCTACACCTTC. Translating it yields CASSGDTDYGYTF.

The chain recombines TRBV19 with TRBJ1-4; TRBD1 aligns across 7 bases. J gave up 7 bases and V 0 bases, and 8 bases lay outside the gene matches. Germline V gene data show CDR1 as LNHDA and CDR2 as SQIVND (reference sequence). The CDR3 is made up of 16 amino acids. The DNA of the CDR3 is TGTGCCAGTAGTATAGAGGAGGGGGCGCTGGGTGAAAAACTGTTTTTT. It translates to CASSIEEGALGEKLFF.

V usage is TRBV5-8 and J usage is TRBJ1-6; the D is unclear. Between the trimmed V and J ends, which lost 0 bases and 6 bases, there was a span of 10 bases. From germline, CDR1 is SGHTS and CDR2 YDEGEE. The CDR3 sequence is 15 residues long. DNA of the CDR3: TGTGCCAGCAGCTTGGCCGGGTTTGGTAATTCACCCCTCCACTTT. The encoded protein is CASSLAGFGNSPLHF.

V gene TRBV5-1 combines with J gene TRBJ2-3; a weak D match, TRBD2 (7 bases). Trimming stripped 6 bases from V and 0 bases from J, with 14 bases between. This CDR3 has 15 residues. Looked up from germline, CDR1 is SGHRS and CDR2 is YFSETQ. As DNA, the CDR3 is TGCGCCAGCATCGAGGGGGGGTATAGCACAGATACGCAGTATTTT. Its translation: CASIEGGYSTDTQYF.

This sequence joins TRBV28 and TRBJ2-7, with D perhaps TRBD1 or TRBD2 (5 bases each). The CDR3 is 14 residues long. The ends were cut back, 10 bases at V and 0 bases at J, with 16 bases in the middle. Germline assignment: CDR1 MDHEN and CDR2 SYDVKM. CDR3 nucleotide sequence: TGTGCCACGCAGGACACCGGGGTCTCCTACGAGCAGTACTTC. As protein: CATQDTGVSYEQYF.

The J gene is TRBJ1-2, the V gene TRBV6-5, with D possibly being TRBD1 (5 bases). The germline V gene has CDR1 MNHEY and CDR2 SVGAGI. V lost 6 bases and J lost 1, with 6 bases in between. The CDR3 sequence is 12 residues long. This CDR3 reads CASSDSNYGYTF. The CDR3 DNA sequence: TGTGCCAGCAGCGACAGTAACTATGGCTACACCTTC.

The genes are TRBV4-1 and TRBJ1-1, with 7 bases identical to TRBD1. This CDR3 has 16 amino acids. Germline lookup yields CDR1 MGHRA and CDR2 YSYEKL. The junction had 7 bases not matched to a gene; V was cut back by 2 bases and J by 1 base. The CDR3 reads CASSQLGRDRNTEAFF. CDR3 nucleotides: TGCGCCAGCAGCCAATTAGGCCGGGACAGGAACACTGAAGCTTTCTTT.

This rearrangement joins TRBV9 to TRBJ1-2; D unclear. Trimming shortened V by 2 bases and J by 1 base, and 12 bases separated the two germline ends. Germline-derived CDR1 and CDR2 are SGDLS and YYNGEE. This CDR3 contains 15 residues. CDR3 bases: TGTGCCAGCAGCGTCGCCGGGGAGAGTAACTATGGCTACACCTTC. This gives the protein CASSVAGESNYGYTF.

In regard to this clone: Within the sample, other DNA sequences also encode this same CDR3. The chain uses TRBV6-5 and TRBJ2-3, with D maybe TRBD2 (6 bases). CDR3 length equals 14 residues. V gave up 1 base and J gave up 6 bases, with 11 bases separating them. Germline V gives CDR1 MNHEY, CDR2 SVGAGI. The CDR3 coding sequence is TGTGCCAGCAGTTACTTAGCGGCCACCGATACGCAGTATTTT. Amino acids: CASSYLAATDTQYF.

The rearrangement uses TRBV7-9 and TRBJ2-3; D gene unclear. Germline V gene sequence: CDR1 SEHNR, CDR2 FQNEAQ (reference sequence). Trimming removed 7 bases from V and 2 bases from J, with 13 bases in between. The CDR3 contains 14 residues. CDR3 amino acids: CASTPTDITDTQYF. The CDR3 nucleotides are TGTGCCAGCACCCCCACCGACATCACAGATACGCAGTATTTT. The entire variable domain, with the rest obtained from reference TRBV7-9 and TRBJ2-3, is as follows: DTGVSQNPRHKITKRGQNVTFRCDPISEHNRLYWYRQTLGQGPEFLTYFQNEAQLEKSRLLSDRFSAERPKGSFSTLEIQRTEQGDSAMYLCASTPTDITDTQYFGPGTRLTVL.

This clone was observed a single time. The chain combines TRBV5-1 with TRBJ1-1; D remains ambiguous. The CDR3 has 15 residues. From germline, CDR1 is SGHRS and CDR2 YFSETQ. Trimming cost V 5 bases and J 7 bases, with 21 bases left between them. The CDR3 coding sequence is TGCGCCAGCAGTTCCGGGTGGGAATCTGATCTTGAAGCTTTCTTT. Its protein product is CASSSGWESDLEAFF.

The chain has TRBV5-6 and TRBJ1-2, with 9 bases lining up with TRBD1. Germline V gives CDR1 SGHDT, CDR2 YYEEEE. The CDR3 consists of 14 residues. Germline trimming cut 7 bases from V and 4 bases from J; bases unmatched to any gene: 8. CDR3 in amino acids: CASHHRDRVYGYTF. CDR3 nucleotide sequence: TGTGCCAGCCATCACCGGGACAGGGTCTATGGCTACACCTTC. Full variable domain (missing parts from reference TRBV5-6 and TRBJ1-2): DAGVTQSPTHLIKTRGQQVTLRCSPKSGHDTVSWYQQALGQGPQFIFQYYEEEERQRGNFPDRFSGHQFPNYSSELNVNALLLGDSALYLCASHHRDRVYGYTFGSGTRLTVV.

To note about this clone: Other nucleotide sequences in the sample specify the same CDR3. V is TRBV28 and J is TRBJ1-5; the D gene is possibly TRBD1 (5 bases). The CDR3 contains 14 residues. Germline CDR1 is MDHEN and CDR2 is SYDVKM. Trimming left V 5 bases short and J 6 bases short, with 14 bases between. The CDR3: CASSVQGAGQPQHF. CDR3 in DNA: TGTGCCAGCAGTGTCCAGGGAGCGGGTCAGCCCCAGCATTTT.

The chain joins TRBV7-6 to TRBJ2-7; possible D gene TRBD2, 7 bases. Per germline, CDR1 SGHVS and CDR2 FNYEAQ. V shed 2 bases and J shed 6 bases, with 11 bases lying between them. The CDR3 extends over 13 amino acids. The CDR3 nucleotides read TGTGCCAGCAGCTTACGTGGGGGGGCCGAGCAGTACTTC. This encodes CASSLRGGAEQYF.

V gene TRBV5-6 combines with J gene TRBJ2-7; D is uncertain. V lost 1 base and J 2 bases, leaving 10 bases between the germline ends. CDR1 SGHDT and CDR2 YYEEEE come from the germline V gene. CDR3 size: 14 residues. CDR3 loop: CASSLIDGTYEQYF. For the CDR3, the DNA is TGTGCCAGCAGCTTGATCGACGGAACCTACGAGCAGTACTTC.

CDR3 region: CASSTSPGATDTQYF. In DNA, the CDR3 is TGCGCCAGCAGCACCTCTCCGGGGGCCACAGATACGCAGTATTTT. The chain is built from TRBV5-1 and TRBJ2-3; either TRBD1 or TRBD2 may fit D (6 bases each). This CDR3 has 15 amino acids. Germline-derived CDR1 and CDR2 are SGHRS and YFSETQ. Trimming cost V 4 bases and J 2 bases, with 14 bases left between them.

V usage is TRBV11-2 and J usage is TRBJ2-7; 9 bases map to TRBD1. There are 15 residues in the CDR3. The J segment lost 3 bases and the V segment lost 5 bases, leaving 8 bases of the junction unmatched. In germline, CDR1 is SGHAT, CDR2 FQNNGV. CDR3 loop: CASSTGTGNYYEQYF. The CDR3 region has the DNA TGTGCCAGCAGCACCGGGACAGGGAACTACTACGAGCAGTACTTC.